This T cell receptor (beta chain) was sequenced for a study of somatic mutations in cytotoxic T cells in rheumatoid arthritis. About the study: No treatment had yet been given when patient blood (around 30 ml EDTA) was drawn, right after diagnosis. Points from the study as a whole: Within the rheumatoid arthritis patients, CD8+ clonality went up as age increased (Spearman r=0.49). The same was not true of the healthy controls. Antigens recognized by the expanded CD8+ clones were unknown.

Data came from immunoSEQ multiplex PCR; TCRdb stores just in-frame clones and leaves some out. The sample has some 19,000 clones, over 80% seen once. This clone was seen a few times. The antigen is undetermined. The CDR3 contains 15 residues. V was trimmed by 2 bases and J by 8 bases, leaving 15 bases between them. Germline-derived CDR1 and CDR2 are LNHNV and YYDKDF (reference sequence). The origin of this receptor is a man between 18 and 35 years old with rheumatoid arthritis. The chain is built from TRBV15 and TRBJ2-2; D gene unclear. Sequenced material: CD8+ T cells sorted from blood. The CDR3 coding sequence is TGTGCCACCAGCAGACCTCGCGGAGAAGCAGGGGAGCTGTTTTTT. Its translation: CATSRPRGEAGELFF.